A single sample gave rise to the 14 T cell receptor beta chains below, sequenced in a study of chemoradiotherapy in HPV16-positive cancers. TCRdb's copy holds only in-frame clones and misses some; the assay was immunoSEQ multiplex PCR. Seen here are 25,000 to 30,000 clones, approximately 94% observed once, and the top ten hold around a fifth. Sequenced here: blood, sampled from a patient who underwent chemoradiotherapy. These receptors all come from a human donor with HPV-associated anogenital cancer.

This rearrangement joins TRBV7-2 to TRBJ2-3, with 11 positions matching TRBD2. The germline gives CDR1 SGHTA, CDR2 FQGNSA. The CDR3 length is 15 residues. V dropped 2 bases and J dropped 6; count of bases not matched to a gene: 4. CDR3 DNA sequence: TGTGCCAGCAGCTTAAGACTAGCGGGGTGGGATACGCAGTATTTT. Translation: CASSLRLAGWDTQYF.

The chain has TRBV5-6 and TRBJ2-5; D remains ambiguous. V lost 1 base to trimming and J lost 3 bases, with 4 bases between them. Germline CDR1 is SGHDT and CDR2 is YYEEEE. The CDR3 loop spans 12 amino acids. The CDR3 DNA sequence: TGTGCCAGCAGCTTGTGGGAAGAGACCCAGTACTTC. Its translation is CASSLWEETQYF.

The V gene is TRBV6-5, the J gene TRBJ1-2; a possible D gene is TRBD1 (5 bases). In germline, CDR1 is MNHEY, CDR2 SVGAGI. This CDR3 is 14 amino acids long. Deletions cut 7 bases from V and 4 bases from J, with 16 bases between. The CDR3 here is CASTAWGGSYGYTF. CDR3 nucleotide sequence: TGTGCCAGCACTGCCTGGGGGGGGTCCTATGGCTACACCTTC.

The rearrangement uses TRBV5-4 and TRBJ1-2; D uncertain. This CDR3 contains 15 residues. V lost 0 bases, J lost 4 bases, and 13 bases lay in between. In germline, CDR1 is SGHNT, CDR2 YYREEE (reference sequence). The CDR3 bases are TGTGCCAGCAGCTTGGGCGTAGGGAGTGGCTATGGCTACACCTTC. It translates to CASSLGVGSGYGYTF.

This rearrangement joins TRBV19 to TRBJ1-6, with 7 bases aligning to TRBD1. The CDR3 consists of 16 residues. Trimming took 1 base from V and 7 from J; bases not matched to a gene: 7. Germline V gene lookup returns CDR1 LNHDA and CDR2 SQIVND (reference sequence). CDR3 amino acids: CASSIVGQQKNSPLHF. The CDR3 DNA reads as TGTGCCAGTAGTATAGTGGGACAGCAAAAAAATTCACCCCTCCACTTT.

This chain uses TRBV9 with TRBJ2-2, with 10 nucleotides matching TRBD2. The CDR3 is 15 residues long. The germline gives CDR1 SGDLS, CDR2 YYNGEE. Trimming took 8 bases from V and 3 from J; bases not matched to a gene: 7. CDR3 DNA sequence: TGTGCCAGTGAAGTCGGGACTAGCGACACCGGGGAGCTGTTTTTT. It is translated as CASEVGTSDTGELFF.

Only a few counts were recorded for this clone. The chain joins TRBV30 to TRBJ1-6, with D possibly being TRBD1 (6 bases). Germline V gene lookup returns CDR1 GTSNPN and CDR2 SVGIG (reference sequence). V was pared by 0 bases and J by 10 bases, with 13 bases between. The CDR3 runs to 14 residues. The CDR3 protein is CAWSVIVGASPLHF. The CDR3 DNA follows: TGTGCCTGGAGTGTAATTGTGGGGGCATCACCCCTCCACTTT.

J is TRBJ2-2 and V is TRBV2; D is undetermined. The CDR3 has 12 amino acids. Germline-derived CDR1 and CDR2 are SNHLY and FYNNEI. CDR3 region: CATRTNTGELFF. DNA of the CDR3: TGTGCGACCAGGACGAACACCGGGGAGCTGTTTTTT.

The CDR3: CASSVDWANTIYF. The CDR3 bases are TGTGCCAGCAGCGTAGACTGGGCCAACACCATATATTTT. The chain is built from TRBV9 and TRBJ1-3; D is unresolved. With 0 bases removed from V and 7 bases from J, the gap between germline ends came to 8 bases. The CDR3 spans 13 residues. Germline V gene data show CDR1 as SGDLS and CDR2 as YYNGEE.

The gene calls are TRBV5-5 and TRBJ1-2; a weak D match, TRBD1 (5 bases). Trimming removed 4 bases at V and 1 base at J, with 14 bases between. Germline CDR1 reads SGHKS; CDR2 reads YYEKEE (reference sequence). The CDR3 runs 15 residues. The CDR3 DNA reads TGTGCCAGCAGCCCAAGGCAGGGAAATAACTATGGCTACACCTTC. Translation: CASSPRQGNNYGYTF.

The chain employs TRBV5-4 and TRBJ2-1, with TRBD2 matching 9 bases. The CDR3 covers 17 residues. The germline V gene has CDR1 SGHNT and CDR2 YYREEE (reference sequence). V was clipped by 3 bases and J by 1 base; unmatched bases: 8. The chain's CDR3 is CASSSTVAGGSYNEQFF. DNA for the CDR3: TGTGCCAGCAGCTCGACCGTTGCGGGAGGGTCCTACAATGAGCAGTTCTTC.

The chain links TRBV11-2 to TRBJ2-2; TRBD2 agrees at 9 bases. Germline V lookup: CDR1 SGHAT, CDR2 FQNNGV. The junction had 7 bases not matched to a gene; V was cut back by 0 bases and J by 5 bases. The CDR3 spans 17 residues. CDR3: CASSLDSGGLGTGELFF. Written as DNA, the CDR3 is TGTGCCAGCAGCTTAGACAGCGGGGGGTTGGGGACCGGGGAGCTGTTTTTT.

This clone was seen just once. The chain employs TRBV4-2 and TRBJ2-2; D is perhaps TRBD1 (6 bases). There are 17 residues in the CDR3. The V end lost 0 bases, the J end lost 0 bases, and 11 bases lay between the germline ends. CDR1 is LGHNA and CDR2 is YNFKEQ in the germline V gene. CDR3 DNA: TGTGCCAGCAGCCAAGATCTGGCAGGGGCGAACACCGGGGAGCTGTTTTTT. Protein: CASSQDLAGANTGELFF.

This clone is a singleton in its sample. The gene calls are TRBV27 and TRBJ2-7, with D unclear. The V gene's germline CDR1 is MNHEY and CDR2 SMNVEV (reference sequence). Trimming took off 3 bases at V and 0 bases at J, with 15 bases between the two ends. The CDR3 totals 16 residues. In nucleotides, the CDR3 is TGTGCCAGCAGTTTGTCTTACCCAGGAAGCTCCTACGAGCAGTACTTC. This translates into CASSLSYPGSSYEQYF.